This T cell receptor beta chain was identified in a study of shared clonotypes between healthy human individuals. Sequenced by immunoSEQ multiplex PCR; TCRdb stores in-frame clones only, minus some. The table shows about 510,000 clones, with around 96% occurring only once. From germline, CDR1 is GTSNPN and CDR2 SVGIG (reference sequence). Trimming left V 5 bases short and J 0 bases short, with 10 bases between. CDR3 length: 13 amino acids. The material sequenced was naive CD4+ T cells sorted from blood. Subset meaning: CD45RA+ positively selected. This clonotype was sampled from a woman aged 25 to 39 in good health. The chain has TRBV30 and TRBJ1-1; D not resolved. The CDR3 region has the DNA TGTGCCTGGGACCCCCACATGAACACTGAAGCTTTCTTT. It is translated as CAWDPHMNTEAFF. Supplemented by reference TRBV30 and TRBJ1-1, the full variable domain reads SQTIHQWPATLVQPVGSPLSLECTVEGTSNPNLYWYRQAAGRGLQLLFYSVGIGQISSEVPQNLSASRPQDRQFILSSKKLLLSDSGFYLCAWDPHMNTEAFFGQGTRLTVV.